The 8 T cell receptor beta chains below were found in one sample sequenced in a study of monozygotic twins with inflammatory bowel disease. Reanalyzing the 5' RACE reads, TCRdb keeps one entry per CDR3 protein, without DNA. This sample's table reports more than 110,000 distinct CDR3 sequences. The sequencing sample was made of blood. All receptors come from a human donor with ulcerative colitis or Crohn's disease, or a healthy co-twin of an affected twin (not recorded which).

The CDR3 is CAIRQGRQETQYF. V and J are TRBV10-3 and TRBJ2-5; TCRdb's D call, TRBD1, is unchecked because there is no DNA. The germline CDR1 and CDR2 sequences are ENHRY and SYGVKD. The CDR3 is 13 amino acids.

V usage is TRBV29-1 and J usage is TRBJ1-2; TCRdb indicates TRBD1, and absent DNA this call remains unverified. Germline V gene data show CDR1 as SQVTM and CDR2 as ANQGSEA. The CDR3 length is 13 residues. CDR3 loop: CSVGDRANYGYTF. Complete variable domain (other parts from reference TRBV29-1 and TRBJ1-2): SAVISQKPSRDICQRGTSLTIQCQVDSQVTMMFWYRQQPGQSLTLIATANQGSEATYESGFVIDKFPISRPNLTFSTLTVSNMSPEDSSIYLCSVGDRANYGYTFGSGTRLTVV.

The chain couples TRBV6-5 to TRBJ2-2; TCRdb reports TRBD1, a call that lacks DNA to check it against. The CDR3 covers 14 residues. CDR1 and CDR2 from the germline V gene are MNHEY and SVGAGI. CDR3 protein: CASSSLGLGGELFF.

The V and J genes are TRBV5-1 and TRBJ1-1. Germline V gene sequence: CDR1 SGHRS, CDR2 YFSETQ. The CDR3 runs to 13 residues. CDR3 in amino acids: CASSPRSQTEAFF.

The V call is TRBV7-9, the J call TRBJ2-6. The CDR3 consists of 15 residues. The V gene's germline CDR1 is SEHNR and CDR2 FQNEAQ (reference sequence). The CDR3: CASSPRVSGANVLTF.

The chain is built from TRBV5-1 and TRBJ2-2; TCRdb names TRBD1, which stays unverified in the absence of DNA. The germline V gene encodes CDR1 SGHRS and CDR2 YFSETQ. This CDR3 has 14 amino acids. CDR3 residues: CASSFRTGTGELFF.

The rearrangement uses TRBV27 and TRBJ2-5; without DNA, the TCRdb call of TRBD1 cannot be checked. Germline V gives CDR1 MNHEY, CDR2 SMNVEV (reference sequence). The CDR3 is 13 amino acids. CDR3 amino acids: CTSSLDREETQYF.

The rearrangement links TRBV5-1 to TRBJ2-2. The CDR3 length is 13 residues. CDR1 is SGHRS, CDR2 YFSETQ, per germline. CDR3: CASSLEYAGELFF.